Presented here are 29 T cell receptor beta chains from one specimen sequenced in a study of Graves' ophthalmopathy and Graves' hyperthyroidism. Scientists amplified the TCR beta CDR3 regions from RNA transcripts. First-round RT-PCR relied on HTBI primers, and a second-round multiplex PCR came next. TCRdb ran MiXCR on the multiplex PCR reads and lists one entry per CDR3 protein. The repertoire has about 150,000 distinct CDR3 sequences, under 40% of them found once; the top ten carry 5.8%. Sequencing input: peripheral blood. The receptor source for this set is a middle-aged woman with Graves' ophthalmopathy.

This clonotype has a count of ten or more. The chain recombines TRBV6-5 with TRBJ1-3; D is undetermined. The length of the CDR3 is 16 residues. Germline CDR1 MNHEY, CDR2 SVGAGI. V shed 0 bases and J shed 2 bases, with 11 bases lying between them. CDR3 protein: CASSYSKELAGNTIYF. The CDR3 region has the DNA TGTGCCAGCAGTTACTCTAAGGAACTTGCTGGAAACACCATATATTTT.

This clonotype appeared many times. The J gene is TRBJ1-1, the V gene TRBV12-3 or TRBV12-4; D is perhaps TRBD1 (6 bases). This CDR3 is 13 amino acids long. With 6 bases removed from V and 11 bases from J, the gap between germline ends came to 19 bases. CDR3: CASRPPTQGSAFF. The CDR3 DNA is TGTGCCAGCAGGCCACCGACCCAGGGGAGCGCTTTCTTT.

The DNA of the CDR3 is TGTGCCAGCAGACTCCCCGGGGACGAGCAGTACTTC. As protein: CASRLPGDEQYF. V and J are TRBV6-1 and TRBJ2-7; D might be TRBD2 (5 bases). Trimming took 6 bases from V and 5 from J, leaving 11 bases between them. The CDR3 covers 12 residues. Germline CDR1 is MNHNS and CDR2 is SASEGT.

In this sample, this clonotype turned up many times. The chain carries TRBV18 and TRBJ2-7, with D possibly called TRBD1 or TRBD2 (7 bases each). Germline CDR1 KGHSH, CDR2 LQKENI. The CDR3 has 14 residues. Trimming left V 6 bases short and J 2 bases short, with 14 bases between. The CDR3 DNA is TGTGCCAGCTCGAAGCGGGACAGCCCCTACGAGCAGTACTTC. Translated, it gives CASSKRDSPYEQYF.

This clonotype was seen repeatedly, ten times or more. Compared with germline, one end of the junction differs, possibly owing to a read error. This chain connects TRBV7-7 to TRBJ2-5; the D is unclear. This CDR3 has 15 amino acids. The germline gives CDR1 SSHAT, CDR2 FNYEAQ (reference sequence). DNA of the CDR3: TGTGCTAGCAGCTTAGAACGGAACGAGATAGAGACCCAGTACTTC. Amino acids: CASSLERNEIETQYF. The full variable domain, its missing parts supplied by reference TRBV7-7 and TRBJ2-5, is GAGVSQSPRYKVTKRGQDVTLRCDPISSHATLYWYQQALGQGPEFLTYFNYEAQPDKSGLPSDRFSAERPEGSISTLTIQRTEQRDSAMYRCASSLERNEIETQYFGPGTRLLVL.

The J gene is TRBJ2-7, the V gene TRBV6-2 or TRBV6-3, with a possible D match to TRBD2 (7 bases). Trimming shortened V by 6 bases and J by 3 bases, and 12 bases separated the two germline ends. Germline V lookup: CDR1 MNHEY, CDR2 SVGEGT. The CDR3 contains 13 residues. The CDR3 nucleotides are TGTGCCAGCAGAAAGGGGGGGAGCTACGAGCAGTACTTC. Translating gives CASRKGGSYEQYF.

In this sample, this clonotype turned up many times. The J gene is TRBJ1-1, the V gene TRBV7-9; the D is unclear. Trimming cost V 0 bases and J 7 bases, with 9 bases left between them. The CDR3 is 13 residues long. Germline-derived CDR1 and CDR2 are SEHNR and FQNEAQ (reference sequence). DNA of the CDR3: TGTGCCAGCAGCTTAGCAGAAGGCGGTGAAGCTTTCTTT. Protein sequence: CASSLAEGGEAFF.

This clonotype occurred many times. The chain's CDR3 is CASSHRIGELFF. CDR3 nucleotides: TGTGCCAGCAGCCACAGGATCGGGGAGCTGTTTTTT. The rearrangement uses TRBV7-3 and TRBJ2-2; TRBD1 is a possible D gene (5 bases). The V and J ends lost 5 bases and 7 bases respectively, with 8 bases between them. The V gene's germline CDR1 is SGHTA and CDR2 FQGTGA. The CDR3 sequence is 12 residues long.

This clonotype was counted at least ten times. This sequence joins TRBV7-9 and TRBJ2-7; 7 positions agree with TRBD1. J lost 5 bases, V lost 4 bases, and 8 bases had no gene match. This CDR3 comprises 14 residues. Germline V gene data show CDR1 as SEHNR and CDR2 as FQNEAQ (reference sequence). The CDR3 sequence: CASSSSGTVNEQYF. In DNA, the CDR3 is TGTGCCAGCAGCTCCTCCGGGACAGTCAACGAGCAGTACTTC. Variable domain in full (rest from reference TRBV7-9 and TRBJ2-7): DTGVSQNPRHKITKRGQNVTFRCDPISEHNRLYWYRQTLGQGPEFLTYFQNEAQLEKSRLLSDRFSAERPKGSFSTLEIQRTEQGDSAMYLCASSSSGTVNEQYFGPGTRLTVT.

The chain recombines TRBV12-3 or TRBV12-4 with TRBJ1-2; D gene ambiguous. This CDR3 contains 12 residues. The V and J ends lost 2 bases and 7 bases respectively, with 8 bases between them. In nucleotides, the CDR3 is TGTGCCAGCAGTTTAAAGTCCGGTGGCTACACCTTC. Residues: CASSLKSGGYTF.

V is TRBV7-2 and J is TRBJ1-2; unclear D gene. This CDR3 is built from 13 residues. From germline, CDR1 is SGHTA and CDR2 FQGNSA. Trimming took 1 base from V and 8 from J, leaving 11 bases between them. CDR3 nucleotides: TGTGCCAGCAGCTTAGTTGCGGGTGGCGGCTACACCTTC. Amino acid sequence: CASSLVAGGGYTF. Together with reference TRBV7-2 and TRBJ1-2, the CDR3 gives the full variable domain: GAGVSQSPSNKVTEKGKDVELRCDPISGHTALYWYRQSLGQGLEFLIYFQGNSAPDKSGLPSDRFSAERTGGSVSTLTIQRTQQEDSAVYLCASSLVAGGGYTFGSGTRLTVV.

The chain uses TRBV28 and TRBJ1-5; D possibly corresponds to TRBD1 (6 bases). Trimming pared 6 bases from V and 2 bases from J, leaving 17 bases between. Germline CDR1 reads MDHEN; CDR2 reads SYDVKM. The CDR3 spans 16 residues. The CDR3 here is CASRPFQGTGNQPQHF. The CDR3 nucleotides read TGTGCCAGCAGACCCTTCCAGGGGACCGGCAATCAGCCCCAGCATTTT.

The rearrangement links TRBV28 to TRBJ1-3; D remains ambiguous. In germline, CDR1 is MDHEN, CDR2 SYDVKM. This CDR3 region has 18 residues. The V end lost 4 bases, the J end lost 0 bases, and 19 bases lay between the germline ends. CDR3 loop: CASSSNRMHRTSGNTIYF. The CDR3 DNA reads TGTGCCAGCAGTTCAAATCGCATGCACCGAACCTCTGGAAACACCATATATTTT.

The rearrangement links TRBV6-1 to TRBJ2-7; a possible D gene is TRBD1 (6 bases). V lost 5 bases and J lost 0, with 14 bases in between. This CDR3 comprises 15 residues. In germline, CDR1 is MNHNS, CDR2 SASEGT. As DNA, the CDR3 is TGTGCCAGCAGTCCACGTCGACAGGCCTCCTACGAGCAGTACTTC. The encoded protein is CASSPRRQASYEQYF.

The V call is TRBV5-8, the J call TRBJ1-6; D is unclear. From germline, CDR1 is SGHTS and CDR2 YDEGEE. The V and J ends lost 1 base and 12 bases respectively, with 8 bases between them. The CDR3 has 12 residues. The CDR3 region is CASSLLGVPLHF. CDR3 coding DNA: TGTGCCAGCAGCTTGTTAGGTGTACCCCTCCACTTT.

This rearrangement joins TRBV7-2 to TRBJ1-6, with D unclear. The CDR3 is 12 amino acids. Deletions cut 7 bases from V and 11 bases from J, with 12 bases between. In germline, CDR1 is SGHTA, CDR2 FQGNSA. Written as DNA, the CDR3 is TGTGCCAGCAACGGACCAGGCGCACCCCTCCACTTT. This codes for CASNGPGAPLHF.

Many counts were recorded for this clonotype. The V call is TRBV29-1, the J call TRBJ1-1; 11 positions agree with TRBD1. Germline CDR1 is SQVTM and CDR2 is ANQGSEA. Germline trimming cut 5 bases from V and 4 bases from J; bases unmatched to any gene: 6. The CDR3 loop spans 14 amino acids. CDR3 sequence (DNA): TGCAGCGTTTCTAGGACAGGGGGCATCACTGAAGCTTTCTTT. It encodes CSVSRTGGITEAFF.

This clonotype was seen more than once but under ten times. Sequence at one end of the junction differs from germline and may be a read error. The rearrangement links TRBV7-9 to TRBJ1-1; TRBD1 is a possible D gene (5 bases). Germline loops: CDR1 SEHNR, CDR2 FQNEAQ (reference sequence). The CDR3 spans 15 residues. The CDR3 DNA is TGTGCCAGCGGCTTAGTGGGGCAGATGAACACTGAAGCTTTCTTT. It specifies CASGLVGQMNTEAFF. The variable domain in full, with the rest retrieved from reference TRBV7-9 and TRBJ1-1, is DTGVSQNPRHKITKRGQNVTFRCDPISEHNRLYWYRQTLGQGPEFLTYFQNEAQLEKSRLLSDRFSAERPKGSFSTLEIQRTEQGDSAMYLCASGLVGQMNTEAFFGQGTRLTVV.

This clonotype occurred many times. The rearrangement uses TRBV6-2 or TRBV6-3 and TRBJ2-7, with TRBD2 matching 8 bases. V lost 8 bases to trimming and J lost 2 bases; unmatched junction nucleotides: 5. Germline CDR1 reads MNHEY; CDR2 reads SVGEGT. The CDR3 is made up of 13 amino acids. In DNA, the CDR3 is TGTGCCAGCCGGGCGGGAGGAACCTACGAGCAGTACTTC. It specifies CASRAGGTYEQYF.

This chain joins TRBV7-3 and TRBJ2-5, with a weak D call TRBD2 (5 bases). The DNA end favors TRBJ2-7, so the J call may be wrong. The germline V gene has CDR1 SGHTA and CDR2 FQGTGA. The CDR3 length is 15 residues. CDR3 region: CASSLQCGLPYEQYF. CDR3 nucleotides: TGTGCCAGCAGCTTACAGTGCGGACTCCCCTACGAGCAGTACTTC.

Only one count was recorded for this clonotype. This sequence joins TRBV5-1 and TRBJ1-1; 8 bases line up with TRBD1. This CDR3 is 17 amino acids long. CDR1 is SGHRS and CDR2 is YFSETQ in the germline V gene. J lost 3 bases, V lost 1 base, and 11 bases had no gene match. The CDR3 coding sequence is TGCGCCAGCAGCTTGCCCCTAAGACAGGGGACTGACACTGAAGCTTTCTTT. Translation gives CASSLPLRQGTDTEAFF.

This clonotype has a count of ten or more. The rearrangement links TRBV28 to TRBJ1-1; a weak D match, TRBD1 (6 bases). CDR3 size: 15 residues. The germline V gene has CDR1 MDHEN and CDR2 SYDVKM. Trimming removed 4 bases at V and 2 bases at J, with 14 bases between. The CDR3 coding sequence is TGTGCCAGCAGTTCACCGGGAGGGGGTAACACTGAAGCTTTCTTT. As protein: CASSSPGGGNTEAFF.

This clonotype was recorded at least ten times. The V and J genes are TRBV4-2 and TRBJ2-2; D gene uncertain. CDR1 and CDR2 (germline): LGHNA, YNFKEQ. Trimming stripped 4 bases from V and 7 bases from J, with 13 bases between. CDR3 length equals 14 residues. The CDR3 DNA sequence: TGTGCCAGCAGCCTCAGAGAGAAATACGGGGAGCTGTTTTTT. It yields the protein CASSLREKYGELFF.

This clonotype occurred many times. The gene calls are TRBV6-5 and TRBJ2-7; TRBD1 aligns across 9 bases. The V gene's germline CDR1 is MNHEY and CDR2 SVGAGI. Trimming at V came to 0 bases and at J to 2 bases, leaving 2 bases not matched to a gene. There are 15 residues in the CDR3. This CDR3 is CASSYSGTGPYEQYF. Written as DNA, the CDR3 is TGTGCCAGCAGTTACTCGGGGACAGGGCCCTACGAGCAGTACTTC.

This clonotype was counted at least ten times. The chain couples TRBV5-1 to TRBJ2-5; 12 bases agree with TRBD2. The V gene end was trimmed by 0 bases and the J gene end by 2 bases; junction bases not matched to a gene: 5. Germline V lookup: CDR1 SGHRS, CDR2 YFSETQ. This CDR3 is built from 17 residues. This CDR3 is CASSLGGLAGIQETQYF. The CDR3 region has the DNA TGCGCCAGCAGCTTGGGGGGACTAGCGGGTATACAAGAGACCCAGTACTTC. The variable domain in full, with the rest retrieved from reference TRBV5-1 and TRBJ2-5, is KAGVTQTPRYLIKTRGQQVTLSCSPISGHRSVSWYQQTPGQGLQFLFEYFSETQRNKGNFPGRFSGRQFSNSRSEMNVSTLELGDSALYLCASSLGGLAGIQETQYFGPGTRLLVL.

This clonotype was counted at least ten times. The rearrangement joins TRBV20-1 to TRBJ1-1; 11 bases agree with TRBD1. After removal of 3 bases from V and 5 bases from J, the junction contained 2 bases not matched to a gene. CDR1 and CDR2 (germline): DFQATT, SNEGSKA (reference sequence). The CDR3 spans 13 residues. The CDR3 DNA follows: TGCAGTGCTAGCGGGACAGGGGGAACTGAAGCTTTCTTT. The encoded protein is CSASGTGGTEAFF.

This clonotype was seen more than once but under ten times. The junction does not match germline at one end; this may be a read error. This rearrangement joins TRBV12-3 or TRBV12-4 to TRBJ2-7, with unresolved D. The CDR3 is made up of 12 amino acids. CDR3 loop: CASRRTSSEQYF. The CDR3 DNA follows: TGTGCCAGCAGGCGGACGTCCTCCGAGCAGTACTTC.

The table lists this clonotype with many counts. The chain is built from TRBV30 and TRBJ1-3; 8 bases fit TRBD1. From germline, CDR1 is GTSNPN and CDR2 SVGIG (reference sequence). V dropped 3 bases and J dropped 0; count of bases not matched to a gene: 4. This CDR3 has 15 residues. The CDR3 sequence: CAWRHRGFSGNTIYF. CDR3 DNA sequence: TGTGCCTGGAGGCACAGGGGGTTCTCTGGAAACACCATATATTTT.

In its sample, this clonotype was seen many times. The chain combines TRBV10-3 with TRBJ2-6; D assignment may be TRBD1 or TRBD2 (5 bases each). Between the trimmed V and J ends, which lost 7 bases and 4 bases, there was a span of 14 bases. This CDR3 has 15 residues. CDR1 is ENHRY and CDR2 is SYGVKD in the germline V gene. The CDR3 region has the DNA TGTGCCATCAACTCGAGGGGCGTCGGGGCCAACGTCCTGACTTTC. It is translated as CAINSRGVGANVLTF.